This is a list of T cell receptor beta chains from one sample in a study of early T cells in non-severe SARS-CoV-2 infection. MiXCR was run by TCRdb on the 5' RACE reads, yielding one entry per CDR3 protein. The table has about 98,000 distinct CDR3 sequences, 9.5% to 11% seen once; the top ten hold roughly 4.9%. The sample comprised whole blood. The receptors originated from an adult who was a healthcare worker with PCR-confirmed SARS-CoV-2 infection or an uninfected control (not recorded which). The CDR3 runs from the conserved cysteine through the conserved F or W. Each record gives: V gene, J gene, CDR3 protein.

>TRBV28|TRBJ1-2
CAAHRKLGQQYGYTF
>TRBV7-6|TRBJ2-3
CASSPYSRADTQYF
>TRBV5-1|TRBJ2-3
CASRTSLSTDTQYF
>TRBV12-3/TRBV12-4|TRBJ1-1
CASSLPGGTEAFF
>TRBV29-1|TRBJ1-1
CSVATVLMNTEAFF
>TRBV28|TRBJ2-7
CASSFKGYEQYF
>TRBV20-1|TRBJ1-5
CSAMKGARNQPQHF
>TRBV20-1|TRBJ2-2
CSAGLLELGSGELFF
>TRBV5-5|TRBJ2-7
CASSLTVGYEQYF
>TRBV10-2|TRBJ2-5
CASSERGLAEQETQYF
>TRBV4-1|TRBJ1-1
CASSQDRGREGTEAFF
>TRBV6-5|TRBJ1-6
CASSLEPGSNSPLHF
>TRBV25-1|TRBJ2-3
CASSDSYSADTQYF
>TRBV7-2|TRBJ2-5
CASSPSGRAALRGTQYF
>TRBV25-1|TRBJ1-1
CASKGRGRWKTEAFF
>TRBV12-3/TRBV12-4|TRBJ2-1
CASSIGGPSYNEQFF
>TRBV20-1|TRBJ2-5
CSALAGEEETQYF
>TRBV15|TRBJ2-1
CATSGGPFGRGYNEQFF
>TRBV6-5|TRBJ1-1
CASSRLGTGDEAFF
>TRBV2|TRBJ1-2
CASSEEGASGYTF
>TRBV6-5|TRBJ1-6
CASSYSSSSYNSPLHF
>TRBV2|TRBJ2-1
CASGRQGSNYNEQFF
>TRBV20-1|TRBJ1-5
CSAVAGTWNQPQHF
>TRBV20-1|TRBJ2-7
CSARGQGGVGYEQYF
>TRBV7-2|TRBJ1-1
CASSRSGTEAFF
>TRBV6-5|TRBJ1-2
CASYGGPSGYTF
>TRBV12-3/TRBV12-4|TRBJ1-1
CASSSGRMNTGAFF
>TRBV28|TRBJ1-2
CASTRGTGGSYGYTF
>TRBV11-3|TRBJ1-1
CASSQTGTANTEAFF
>TRBV27|TRBJ1-5
CASRLLMDSNQPQHF
>TRBV7-2|TRBJ2-6
CASSLGGSGANVLTF
>TRBV20-1|TRBJ2-7
CSAFPPPGTSNHEQYF
>TRBV28|TRBJ2-3
CASKTSTDTQYF
>TRBV12-3/TRBV12-4|TRBJ1-4
CASSGQGQLGEKLFF
>TRBV6-5|TRBJ2-5
CASTLPGGEFQETQYF
>TRBV7-9|TRBJ2-5
CASSRRQGRGETQYF
>TRBV11-2|TRBJ2-3
CASSLDPGGADTQYF
>TRBV3-2|TRBJ2-5
CANSHGQPAETQYF
>TRBV5-1|TRBJ2-5
CASGSDRGRQETQYF
>TRBV11-2|TRBJ1-1
CASSLPAGLLNTEAFF
>TRBV20-1|TRBJ1-1
CSASRPTGLNTEAFF
>TRBV7-7|TRBJ2-2
CASSLVAGPNTGELFF
>TRBV19|TRBJ1-5
CASSIPPGYQPQHF
>TRBV27|TRBJ2-7
CASSLGGEQYF
>TRBV15|TRBJ2-3
CATSRDLADTQYF
>TRBV7-9|TRBJ2-3
CASSLASGGSTDTQYF
>TRBV5-1|TRBJ2-3
CASSEGLAGSTDTQYF
>TRBV5-1|TRBJ2-3
CASSLGQGLSGITDTQYF
>TRBV4-2|TRBJ2-3
CASSPPGLSTDTQYF
>TRBV29-1|TRBJ1-1
CSVEDSRYPAFF
>TRBV29-1|TRBJ2-2
CSVGTGTTGELFF
>TRBV2|TRBJ1-5
CASTSASNQPQHF
>TRBV9|TRBJ2-1
CASSVVGLYNEQFF
>TRBV4-2|TRBJ2-4
CASSQDWGPYLAKNIQYF